The rows below give T cell receptor beta chains drawn from one sample of a study of blood T cells in healthy people across ages. TCRdb re-derived calls from the 5' RACE reads in MiXCR, one entry per CDR3 protein. The sample includes around 1,600,000 distinct CDR3 sequences, 35% to 45% seen only once; the top ten take 4%. The specimen sequenced was blood. Receptors originate from a woman younger than 35 in good health. Each CDR3 is given with its conserved first and last residue. Only part of the rows carry a size: once, few, many, or a class if the clone is expanded.

CDR3	J	size	V
CASRVTADNEQFF	TRBJ2-1	few	TRBV2
CASSPGDGVRAFF	TRBJ1-1	.	TRBV4-3
CSSKKAGGETQYF	TRBJ2-5	.	TRBV20-1
CAWSVLGEQFF	TRBJ2-1	few	TRBV30
CAGSQDLGTNPNREQYF	TRBJ2-7	few	TRBV3-1
CASSSGWTPDGYTF	TRBJ1-2	.	TRBV5-4
CASSPNPGGMDGYTF	TRBJ1-2	few	TRBV18
CASSLPGTSANEQFF	TRBJ2-1	.	TRBV7-6
CASSPPQGFGEKLFF	TRBJ1-4	.	TRBV18
CASSFHRGGQETQYF	TRBJ2-5	.	TRBV28
CASSSNTDRPWGYTF	TRBJ1-2	few	TRBV13
CSVGGQGALPAFF	TRBJ1-1	.	TRBV29-1
CSAPTSGSADTQYF	TRBJ2-3	.	TRBV20-1
CASSFVQGGNYEQYF	TRBJ2-7	.	TRBV12-3/TRBV12-4
CASSAARDRVRKTEAFF	TRBJ1-1	.	TRBV7-2
CASSLDEPRTNYGYTF	TRBJ1-2	.	TRBV5-1
CASSQEDREGHGYTF	TRBJ1-2	.	TRBV4-3
CASSLGGQDNQPQHF	TRBJ1-5	.	TRBV5-1
CASSPDGPETEKLFF	TRBJ1-4	once	TRBV7-9
CASSSRDSGGYGYTF	TRBJ1-2	few	TRBV6-5
CAIRDRRTGMDGYTF	TRBJ1-2	.	TRBV10-3
CAWKGTRVAEAFF	TRBJ1-1	.	TRBV30
CASSLSAAYSNQPQHF	TRBJ1-5	.	TRBV27
CASTLQENYGYTF	TRBJ1-2	.	TRBV12-3/TRBV12-4
CASSPKRKTGELFF	TRBJ2-2	.	TRBV7-9
CASRPGPGQPMRKLFF	TRBJ1-4	few	TRBV4-1
CASSQTGGSSYNEQFF	TRBJ2-1	.	TRBV9
CASSLGLAGGRDEQFF	TRBJ2-1	.	TRBV11-3
CASSITQGFAGELFF	TRBJ2-2	.	TRBV11-2
CASSVETGELADTQYF	TRBJ2-3	once	TRBV9
CASSAPGDYTF	TRBJ1-2	.	TRBV23-1
CASSRQGGNEQFF	TRBJ2-1	.	TRBV3-1
CSADGSLAGGLNEQFF	TRBJ2-1	.	TRBV20-1
CASRSAGTSGSDTQYF	TRBJ2-3	once	TRBV28
CASSRGAEYEQYF	TRBJ2-7	.	TRBV4-2
CASSEQGYGNTIYF	TRBJ1-3	.	TRBV5-1
CATSSLPGLGSNQPQHF	TRBJ1-5	once	TRBV15
CASSVGGPGPPLHF	TRBJ1-6	.	TRBV6-2/TRBV6-3
CASSSNRRNTEAFF	TRBJ1-1	.	TRBV6-2/TRBV6-3
CACTAAGKNTEAFF	TRBJ1-1	.	TRBV7-3
CSASRRGGNQPQHF	TRBJ1-5	.	TRBV20-1
CASSFPQGYGYTF	TRBJ1-2	.	TRBV12-3/TRBV12-4
CAISDRQETQYF	TRBJ2-5	many	TRBV10-3
CASGQETGYYGYTF	TRBJ1-2	once	TRBV4-3